The clone carrying this T cell receptor beta chain was counted between two and nine times. Its matching antigen is unknown. TCRdb reprocessed the reads via MiXCR and lists one record per CDR3 protein. The profile shows 480,000 or so distinct CDR3 sequences, about 11% of them singletons. The data belong to a study of T cell repertoires in cytomegalovirus infection. Overall study context: Through public TCR beta signatures, both CMV infection and matching HLA type were indicated.

General study results and limits: The response measured ex vivo was dominated by TCR beta clonotypes (HLA-C-restricted and CMV-specific).

Germline assignment: CDR1 DFQATT and CDR2 SNEGSKA (reference sequence). With 0 bases removed from V and 0 bases from J, the gap between germline ends came to 9 bases. The CDR3 is 15 amino acids. The chain has TRBV20-1 and TRBJ1-3; D unresolved. The sample consisted of PBMCs. The receptor was derived from a human donor in good health (CMV status not recorded). Some clones in this sample may be carry-over from other donors' samples. The CDR3: CSARDSRDSGNTIYF. CDR3 in DNA: TGCAGTGCTAGAGATTCCCGGGACTCTGGAAACACCATATATTTT.